This T cell receptor (beta chain) was observed in a study of neurological immune-mediated disorders (dated by TCRdb to between 2018 and 2020). Context from the whole study: Among the approximately 35 multiple sclerosis patients, relapsing-remitting MS accounted for approximately 31 and secondary progressive MS accounted for 3. The study compared peripheral blood TCR-beta repertoires of HTLV-I-associated myelopathy (HAM/TSP) patients, multiple sclerosis patients and healthy controls using UMI-based sequencing. Longitudinal samples, technical triplicates and paired sorted CD4+ and CD8+ T-cell subsets, alongside PBMC samples, were included among the approximately 98 TCR-beta libraries. The cohort was made up of around 70 subjects, consisting of around 14 HAM/TSP patients, 35 or so multiple sclerosis patients and about 20 healthy controls. Summary of the overall study and its limitations: No association of the MS cluster with clinical or MRI features was observed, and the need for larger cohorts was stated by the authors. TCR clonal expansion was highest in HAM/TSP patients and lowest in MS patients, with MS patients falling below even healthy controls. No identical CDR3 amino acid sequences were shared among expanded clones across subjects, suggesting private TCR-beta repertoires in all groups. Repertoires from 18 of 34 MS patients were grouped by phylogenetic analysis into a cluster of related CDR3 sequences, suggesting a possible repertoire-level signature.

The CDR3 contains 15 residues, cysteine and phenylalanine counted. Just CDR3 DNA is preserved here, 45 bases in frame from base 1. The germline V gene (reference sequence) sets CDR1 to DFQATT and CDR2 to SNEGSKA. V and J are trimmed by 0 bases and 7 bases, and the gene matches miss 4 bases of the junction. Unsorted PBMC libraries were generated from 2 million PBMCs stored in RNAlater at -80 °C until RNA extraction. Multiple sclerosis patients were enrolled in a US clinical protocol under which disease progression was evaluated by magnetic resonance imaging. Peripheral blood was subjected to Ficoll-Hypaque density gradient centrifugation to isolate PBMCs, which were then cryopreserved in liquid nitrogen. To synthesize cDNA, template-switch 5'RACE was performed with a primer carrying a 10-nucleotide random unique molecular identifier so that each TCR transcript was tagged. Every sequencing run yielded over 180 million TCR-beta sequences covering 15-18 subjects. The RNeasy kit was used for extraction of total RNA. Using the KAPA Real-time Library Amplification kit, TCR-beta VDJ regions were amplified with primers for the TCR constant region and the 5'RACE anchor. A first PCR added sample indexes and Illumina adaptors, and a second PCR then raised library yield. After Ampure bead purification, the roughly 650 bp TCR product was size-selected on a 2% E-gel SizeSelection system. Before pooling, library quality was checked on a Bioanalyzer, concentration was measured with Qubit, and libraries were quantified with the Kapa Library Quantification kit. An Illumina HiSeq 2500 sequenced the libraries paired-end 2 x 150 bp. To increase sequence diversity, roughly 24-31% phiX was spiked into each library pool. From the authors' description of their analysis: Quality-filtered reads were processed with the UMI-based MiGEC pipeline, and over 85% of raw TCR sequences were removed by the MiGEC pipeline during error correction. VDJ genes were aligned to IMGT germline references, and each clonotype was defined by a unique CDR3 amino acid sequence together with V-J genes. VDJtools evaluated clonal expansion, Shannon diversity and CDR3 relatedness (CalcPairwiseDistances, ClusterSamples); CLCbio workbench built phylogenetic trees. Using coefficient-of-variation modelling across technical triplicates, the study counted a clone as expanded if it had at least 8 unique UMIs. The raw public reads went through TCRdb reprocessing: fastp at Q25, MiXCR clone calling, in-frame beta chains kept. Records with the same CDR3 protein are collapsed into one entry carrying the most frequent genes and DNA. Clone size and V and J calls follow TCRdb, not the original study. Recorded for this sample are 60,000 to 85,000 distinct CDR3 sequences; roughly 4.7% of them occurred a single time. The ten largest account for less than 2.5% of the sample.

In its sample, this clonotype was seen many times. Its antigen has not been determined. Base qualities are not recorded, but no much larger clone differs from it by a single base. The sequence was obtained from a woman in her twenties or thirties with multiple sclerosis. Sequencing input: PBMCs. The chain couples TRBV20-1 to TRBJ1-4, and 11 junction bases match TRBD1. The base sequence is TGCAGTGCTAGAGATCCCGGGACAGGGGGTGAAAAACTGTTTTTT. Its protein reads: CSARDPGTGGEKLFF.